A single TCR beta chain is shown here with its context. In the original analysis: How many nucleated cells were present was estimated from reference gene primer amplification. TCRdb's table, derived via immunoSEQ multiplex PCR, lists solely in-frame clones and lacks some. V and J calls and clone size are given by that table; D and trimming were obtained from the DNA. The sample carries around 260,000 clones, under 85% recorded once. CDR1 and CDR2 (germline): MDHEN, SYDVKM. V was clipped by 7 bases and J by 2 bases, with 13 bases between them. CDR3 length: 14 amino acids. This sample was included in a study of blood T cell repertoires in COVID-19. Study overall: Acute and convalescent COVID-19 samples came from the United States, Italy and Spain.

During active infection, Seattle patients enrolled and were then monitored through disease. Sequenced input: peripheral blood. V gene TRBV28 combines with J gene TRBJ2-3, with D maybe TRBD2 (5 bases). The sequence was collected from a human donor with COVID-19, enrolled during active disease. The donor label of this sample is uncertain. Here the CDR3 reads CASKPSPSTDTQYF. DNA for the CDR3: TGTGCCAGCAAACCTAGCCCTTCCACAGATACGCAGTATTTT.